The 21 T cell receptor beta chains below all came from one sample that was sequenced in a study of shared clonotypes between healthy human individuals. TCRdb's copy holds only in-frame clones and misses some; the assay was immunoSEQ multiplex PCR. The sample includes about 500,000 clones, 75% to 80% of them seen just once. The material sequenced was PBMCs. The receptors were gathered from a middle-aged woman in good health. Some clones in this sample may be carry-over from other donors' samples.

The chain recombines TRBV7-8 with TRBJ2-5; 9 nucleotides match TRBD1. Germline loops: CDR1 SGHVS, CDR2 FQNEAQ. The CDR3 is 16 amino acids. J gave up 5 bases and V 5 bases, and 12 bases lay outside the gene matches. The CDR3 loop reads CASSLLQGQGEETQYF. In nucleotides, the CDR3 is TGTGCCAGCAGCCTCCTCCAGGGACAGGGCGAGGAGACCCAGTACTTC.

This clone was seen a single time. The chain couples TRBV11-2 to TRBJ1-5; D ambiguous. V was clipped by 3 bases and J by 5 bases, with 11 bases between them. The CDR3 length is 14 residues. Per the germline V gene, CDR1 is SGHAT and CDR2 is FQNNGV. The CDR3 spells CASSFSGAHQPQHF. In DNA, the CDR3 is TGTGCCAGCAGCTTCTCCGGAGCCCATCAGCCCCAGCATTTT.

This clone was found once. The genes are TRBV18 and TRBJ2-5; either TRBD1 or TRBD2 may supply D (5 bases each). In germline, CDR1 is KGHSH, CDR2 LQKENI. V was clipped by 6 bases and J by 1 base, with 15 bases between them. The length of the CDR3 is 15 residues. The CDR3 DNA sequence: TGTGCCAGCTCTCCCACTTCGGGGACCCAAGAGACCCAGTACTTC. It translates to CASSPTSGTQETQYF.

The V call is TRBV7-9, the J call TRBJ2-4, with TRBD2 matching over 10 bases. V lost 0 bases, J lost 6 bases, and 8 bases stayed unmatched. Germline assignment: CDR1 SEHNR and CDR2 FQNEAQ (reference sequence). CDR3 length: 17 residues. CDR3 nucleotide sequence: TGTGCCAGCAGCTTAGCATCTAGCGGGAGTGGAGGAAACATTCAGTACTTC. Its protein product is CASSLASSGSGGNIQYF.

Turning to this clone: One base away lies a much larger clone, so this may be a sequencing read error. In the same sample, other DNA sequences code for this CDR3. This chain links TRBV7-3 with TRBJ2-2; D is undetermined. The V end was cut by 0 bases, the J end by 2 bases, with 1 base between. The germline V gene has CDR1 SGHTA and CDR2 FQGTGA. The CDR3 sequence is 13 residues long. Here the CDR3 reads CASSLTNTGELFF. The CDR3 DNA is TGTGCCAGCAGCTTAACAAACACCGGGGAGCTGTTTTTT. Based on the CDR3 plus reference TRBV7-3 and TRBJ2-2, the full variable domain is GAGVSQTPSNKVTEKGKYVELRCDPISGHTALYWYRQSLGQGPEFLIYFQGTGAADDSGLPNDRFFAVRPEGSVSTLKIQRTERGDSAVYLCASSLTNTGELFFGEGSRLTVL.

For this clone: A read error may be the cause here, since a much bigger clone is one base away. The V call is TRBV11-1, the J call TRBJ2-7; D not resolved. The CDR3 covers 13 residues. The V gene's germline CDR1 is SGHAT and CDR2 FQDESV (reference sequence). V was trimmed by 1 base and J by 1 base, leaving 5 bases between them. Here the CDR3 DNA reads TGTGCCAGCAGCTTAGACCCTTCCTACGAGCAGTACTTC. Protein product: CASSLDPSYEQYF.

In this sample, this clone turned up once. This sequence is one base from a far larger clone and is likely a read error. This specimen includes other DNA sequences encoding the same CDR3. The chain carries TRBV15 and TRBJ2-6; perhaps TRBD2 as D (5 bases). The V gene's germline CDR1 is LNHNV and CDR2 YYDKDF (reference sequence). V was trimmed by 0 bases and J by 4 bases, leaving 13 bases between them. The CDR3 is 17 amino acids. This CDR3 reads CATSRDRRAYGANVLTF. For the CDR3, the DNA is TGTGCCACCAGCAGAGATCGGCGGGCTTACGGGGCCAACGTCCTGACTTTC. Filled out from reference TRBV15 and TRBJ2-6, the complete variable domain reads DAMVIQNPRYQVTQFGKPVTLSCSQTLNHNVMYWYQQKSSQAPKLLFHYYDKDFNNEADTPDNFQSRRPNTSFCFLDIRSPGLGDTAMYLCATSRDRRAYGANVLTFGAGSRLTVL.

The chain joins TRBV7-2 to TRBJ1-2, with a weak D call TRBD1 (6 bases). Trimming left V 0 bases short and J 7 bases short, with 12 bases between. The CDR3 runs to 14 residues. Germline V gene sequence: CDR1 SGHTA, CDR2 FQGNSA. CDR3: CASSLAEAGVGYTF. CDR3 nucleotide sequence: TGTGCCAGCAGCTTAGCGGAGGCAGGGGTTGGCTACACCTTC. Looking up the rest from reference TRBV7-2 and TRBJ1-2 gives the full variable domain: GAGVSQSPSNKVTEKGKDVELRCDPISGHTALYWYRQSLGQGLEFLIYFQGNSAPDKSGLPSDRFSAERTGGSVSTLTIQRTQQEDSAVYLCASSLAEAGVGYTFGSGTRLTVV.

The chain links TRBV2 to TRBJ2-5; TRBD2 is a possible D gene (5 bases). The J call may not be correct, given that the DNA end is closer to TRBJ2-7. CDR1 is SNHLY and CDR2 is FYNNEI in the germline V gene. The CDR3 spans 14 residues. The CDR3 nucleotides read TGTGCCAGCGGTAGGGAGAGAGGACCATACGAGCAGTACTTC. It yields the protein CASGRERGPYEQYF.

The chain couples TRBV2 to TRBJ2-2; no clear D gene. The CDR3 has 12 residues. The V gene lost 5 bases and the J gene lost 7 bases, with 8 bases spanning the gap. Germline V gene sequence: CDR1 SNHLY, CDR2 FYNNEI. CDR3 loop: CASSIDGGELFF. The DNA for the CDR3 is TGTGCCAGCAGTATAGATGGCGGGGAGCTGTTTTTT.

This clone was seen at least ten times. In DNA, the CDR3 is TGTGCCAGCAGCTTAGTATACGGTGACAATGAGCAGTTCTTC. Translating gives CASSLVYGDNEQFF. The chain has TRBV7-2 and TRBJ2-1; D uncertain. The CDR3 loop spans 14 amino acids. Germline loops: CDR1 SGHTA, CDR2 FQGNSA. V gave up 1 base and J gave up 5 bases, with 9 bases separating them.

This clone has only a few counts. The V and J genes are TRBV16 and TRBJ2-5; no firm D call. Germline CDR1 and CDR2: KGHSY and FQNENV. Trimming left V 1 base short and J 5 bases short, with 8 bases between. The CDR3 covers 13 residues. This chain's CDR3 is CASSQFGVETQYF. The CDR3 DNA follows: TGTGCCAGCAGCCAATTTGGGGTGGAGACCCAGTACTTC.

This rearrangement joins TRBV10-3 to TRBJ1-4; D perhaps matches TRBD1 (5 bases). The CDR3 loop spans 13 amino acids. From germline, CDR1 is ENHRY and CDR2 SYGVKD. Deletions cut 8 bases from V and 2 bases from J, with 9 bases between. The CDR3 DNA follows: TGTGCCATCGGGGCAGGGACTAATGAAAAACTGTTTTTT. Amino acids: CAIGAGTNEKLFF.

This clone came up a few times. This rearrangement joins TRBV29-1 to TRBJ2-7; 11 bases map to TRBD2. The length of the CDR3 is 13 residues. V lost 5 bases, J lost 2 bases, and 2 bases stayed unmatched. CDR1 is SQVTM, CDR2 ANQGSEA, per germline. For the CDR3, the DNA is TGCAGCGTTCAGACTAGCGGGGCCTACGAGCAGTACTTC. Amino acids: CSVQTSGAYEQYF.

This rearrangement joins TRBV18 to TRBJ1-1; unclear D gene. The germline V gene encodes CDR1 KGHSH and CDR2 LQKENI. This CDR3 comprises 17 residues. With 1 base removed from V and 0 bases from J, the gap between germline ends came to 15 bases. The CDR3 is CASSPLPSNTMNTEAFF. The CDR3 nucleotides are TGTGCCAGCTCACCACTGCCGAGCAACACTATGAACACTGAAGCTTTCTTT.

As regards this clone: Different DNA sequences within this sample yield the same CDR3. This chain connects TRBV28 to TRBJ1-5; D uncertain. Germline lookup yields CDR1 MDHEN and CDR2 SYDVKM. The V and J ends lost 2 bases and 1 base respectively, with 6 bases between them. The CDR3 has 14 amino acids. CDR3 in DNA: TGTGCCAGCAGTTTAGGGCAGAGCAATCAGCCCCAGCATTTT. The encoded protein is CASSLGQSNQPQHF.

The V gene is TRBV4-2, the J gene TRBJ2-3; the match to TRBD2 covers 13 bases. In germline, CDR1 is LGHNA, CDR2 YNFKEQ. Trimming cost V 4 bases and J 4 bases; bases outside gene matches: 17. This CDR3 spans 20 amino acids. The CDR3 protein is CASSLRIGLAGEGGADTQYF. CDR3 bases: TGTGCCAGCAGCCTTAGGATAGGACTAGCGGGAGAGGGGGGGGCAGATACGCAGTATTTT.

The chain joins TRBV7-9 to TRBJ2-7, with D possibly called TRBD1 or TRBD2 (5 bases each). Germline values: CDR1 SEHNR, CDR2 FQNEAQ (reference sequence). Deletions cut 7 bases from V and 5 bases from J, with 18 bases between. This CDR3 has 14 amino acids. The CDR3 DNA follows: TGTGCCAGCAACCTTGGGGCGGGTTTCGACGAGCAGTACTTC. Translated, it gives CASNLGAGFDEQYF.

The rearrangement links TRBV5-6 to TRBJ2-6, with unresolved D. Trimming cost V 3 bases and J 0 bases, with 16 bases left between them. The length of the CDR3 is 18 residues. The germline V gene has CDR1 SGHDT and CDR2 YYEEEE. The CDR3 is CASSYLRTLTSGANVLTF. Here the CDR3 DNA reads TGTGCCAGCAGCTACTTACGGACCCTTACCTCTGGGGCCAACGTCCTGACTTTC.

The rearrangement joins TRBV4-2 to TRBJ2-1; D is perhaps TRBD1 or TRBD2 (5 bases each). The V end was cut by 1 base, the J end by 3 bases, with 13 bases between. The CDR3 is 16 amino acids. Germline CDR1 reads LGHNA; CDR2 reads YNFKEQ. The CDR3 loop is CASSQAPEGLYNEQFF. DNA of the CDR3: TGTGCCAGCAGCCAAGCTCCAGAGGGGCTCTACAATGAGCAGTTCTTC.

The DNA of the CDR3 is TGTGCCAGTAGTACGTGGGGGTCGGGGAACACTGAAGCTTTCTTT. Encoded protein: CASSTWGSGNTEAFF. The chain has TRBV19 and TRBJ1-1; D is perhaps TRBD1 (5 bases). V gave up 4 bases and J gave up 1 base, with 13 bases separating them. This CDR3 has 15 residues. Germline values: CDR1 LNHDA, CDR2 SQIVND (reference sequence).